This T cell receptor (beta chain) emerged from a study of T cell changes during pregnancy in multiple sclerosis. CDR3 length: 12 amino acids. Germline values: CDR1 MDHEN, CDR2 SYDVKM. V dropped 2 bases and J dropped 5 bases, with 4 bases sitting between them. This clone has just one count. TCRdb's table, derived via immunoSEQ multiplex PCR, lists solely in-frame clones and lacks some. The table shows 55,000 to 65,000 clones, with about 92% occurring only once. Sample: peripheral blood, taken after pregnancy. The J gene is TRBJ2-1, the V gene TRBV28; no clear D. This sequence was found in a female donor with multiple sclerosis, enrolled in a pregnancy study. Written as DNA, the CDR3 is TGTGCCAGCAGTTTAGTTAACAATGAGCAGTTCTTC. It encodes CASSLVNNEQFF.